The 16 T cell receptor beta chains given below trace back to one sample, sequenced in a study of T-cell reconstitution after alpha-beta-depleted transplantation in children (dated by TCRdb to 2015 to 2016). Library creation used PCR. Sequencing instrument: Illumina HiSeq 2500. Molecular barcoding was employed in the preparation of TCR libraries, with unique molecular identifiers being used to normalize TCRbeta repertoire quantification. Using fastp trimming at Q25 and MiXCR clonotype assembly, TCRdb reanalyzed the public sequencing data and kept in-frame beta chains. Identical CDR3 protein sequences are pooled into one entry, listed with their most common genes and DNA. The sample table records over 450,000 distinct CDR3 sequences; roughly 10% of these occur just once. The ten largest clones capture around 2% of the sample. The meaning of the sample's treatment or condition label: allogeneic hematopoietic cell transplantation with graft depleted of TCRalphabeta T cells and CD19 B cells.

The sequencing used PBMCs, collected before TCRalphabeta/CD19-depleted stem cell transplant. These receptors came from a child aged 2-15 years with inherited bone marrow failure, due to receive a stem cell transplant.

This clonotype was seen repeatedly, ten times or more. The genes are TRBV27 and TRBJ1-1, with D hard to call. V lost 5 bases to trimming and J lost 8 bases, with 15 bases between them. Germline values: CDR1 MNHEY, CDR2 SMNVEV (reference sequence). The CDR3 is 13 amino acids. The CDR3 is CASSPGWAGEAFF. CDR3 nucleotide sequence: TGTGCCAGCAGTCCGGGCTGGGCAGGAGAAGCTTTCTTT.

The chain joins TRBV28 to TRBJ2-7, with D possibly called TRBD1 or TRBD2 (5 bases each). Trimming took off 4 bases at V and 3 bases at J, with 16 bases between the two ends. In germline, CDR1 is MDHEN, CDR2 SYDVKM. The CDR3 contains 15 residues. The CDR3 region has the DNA TGTGCCAGCAGTTCCCTAGGGACGGACAACTACGAGCAGTACTTC. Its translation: CASSSLGTDNYEQYF.

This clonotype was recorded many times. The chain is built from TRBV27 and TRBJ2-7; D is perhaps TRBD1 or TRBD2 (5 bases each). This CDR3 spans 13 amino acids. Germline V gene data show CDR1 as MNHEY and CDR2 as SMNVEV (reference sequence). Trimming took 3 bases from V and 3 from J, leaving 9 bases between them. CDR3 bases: TGTGCCAGCAGTTTCAGGGCGGGCTACGAGCAGTACTTC. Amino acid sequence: CASSFRAGYEQYF.

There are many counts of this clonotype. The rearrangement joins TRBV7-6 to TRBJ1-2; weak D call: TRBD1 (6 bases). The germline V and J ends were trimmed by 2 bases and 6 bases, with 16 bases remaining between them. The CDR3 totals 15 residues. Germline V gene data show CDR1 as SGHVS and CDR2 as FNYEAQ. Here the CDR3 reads CASSLSKQGRHGYTF. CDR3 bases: TGTGCCAGCAGCTTATCCAAACAGGGCCGTCATGGCTACACCTTC. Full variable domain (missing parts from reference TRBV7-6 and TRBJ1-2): GAGVSQSPRYKVTKRGQDVALRCDPISGHVSLYWYRQALGQGPEFLTYFNYEAQQDKSGLPNDRFSAERPEGSISTLTIQRTEQRDSAMYRCASSLSKQGRHGYTFGSGTRLTVV.

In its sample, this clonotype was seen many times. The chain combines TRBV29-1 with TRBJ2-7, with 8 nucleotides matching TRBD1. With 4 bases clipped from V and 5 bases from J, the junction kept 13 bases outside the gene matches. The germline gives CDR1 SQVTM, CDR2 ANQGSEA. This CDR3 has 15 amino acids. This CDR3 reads CSVAKGGQGFDEQYF. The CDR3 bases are TGCAGCGTTGCAAAGGGAGGACAGGGCTTCGACGAGCAGTACTTC.

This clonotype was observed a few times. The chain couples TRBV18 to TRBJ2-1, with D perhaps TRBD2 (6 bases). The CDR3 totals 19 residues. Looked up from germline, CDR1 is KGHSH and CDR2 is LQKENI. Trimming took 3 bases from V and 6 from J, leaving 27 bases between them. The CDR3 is CASSPPLQPGTWDFNEQFF. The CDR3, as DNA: TGTGCCAGCTCACCCCCTTTGCAGCCCGGGACTTGGGATTTCAATGAGCAGTTCTTC.

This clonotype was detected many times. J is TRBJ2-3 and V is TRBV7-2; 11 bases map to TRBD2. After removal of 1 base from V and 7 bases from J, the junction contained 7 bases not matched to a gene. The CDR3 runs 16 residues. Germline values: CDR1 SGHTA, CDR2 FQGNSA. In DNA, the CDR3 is TGTGCCAGCAGCTTAGGACTAGCGGGGCCTCCTTATACGCAGTATTTT. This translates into CASSLGLAGPPYTQYF.

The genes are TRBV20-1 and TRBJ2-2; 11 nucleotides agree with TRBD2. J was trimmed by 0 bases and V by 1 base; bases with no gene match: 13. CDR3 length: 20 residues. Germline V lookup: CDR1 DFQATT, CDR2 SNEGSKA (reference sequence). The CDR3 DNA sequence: TGCAGTGCTAGAGCTAAGCTAGCGGGAGGCGGTCCCGCGAACACCGGGGAGCTGTTTTTT. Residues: CSARAKLAGGGPANTGELFF.

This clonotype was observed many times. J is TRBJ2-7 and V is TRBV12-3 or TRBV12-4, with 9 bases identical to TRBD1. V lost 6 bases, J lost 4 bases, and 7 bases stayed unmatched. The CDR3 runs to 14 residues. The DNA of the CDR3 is TGTGCCAGCAGACAACAGGGGGCGCGGTACGAGCAGTACTTC. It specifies CASRQQGARYEQYF.

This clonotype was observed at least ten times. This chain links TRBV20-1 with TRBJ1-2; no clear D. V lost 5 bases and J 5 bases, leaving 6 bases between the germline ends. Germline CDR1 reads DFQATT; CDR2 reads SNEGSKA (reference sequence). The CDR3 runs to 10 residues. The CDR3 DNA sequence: TGCAGTGCTCTCCTATATGGCTACACCTTC. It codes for CSALLYGYTF.

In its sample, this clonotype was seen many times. The CDR3 DNA is TGTGCCAGCAGTTTAAAGGGGGCAGGGGGGCTACATGGCTACACCTTC. It specifies CASSLKGAGGLHGYTF. The chain combines TRBV27 with TRBJ1-2; 7 bases line up with TRBD1. CDR1 is MNHEY, CDR2 SMNVEV, per germline (reference sequence). The V and J ends lost 2 bases and 6 bases, in that order; junction bases with no gene match: 12. This CDR3 contains 16 residues.

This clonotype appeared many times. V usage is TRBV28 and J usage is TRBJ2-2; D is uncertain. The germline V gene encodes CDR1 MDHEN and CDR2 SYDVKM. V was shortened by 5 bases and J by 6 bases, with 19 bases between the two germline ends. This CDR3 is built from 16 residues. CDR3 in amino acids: CASSHDSLIRPGELFF. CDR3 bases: TGTGCCAGCAGTCACGACTCCTTAATTCGCCCCGGGGAGCTGTTTTTT.

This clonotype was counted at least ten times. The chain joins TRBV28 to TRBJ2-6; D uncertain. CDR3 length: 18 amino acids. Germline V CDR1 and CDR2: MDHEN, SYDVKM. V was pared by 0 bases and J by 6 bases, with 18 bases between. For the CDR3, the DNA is TGTGCCAGCAGTTTATGCCAATGCGCCCCCGCGCAGGCCAACGTCCTGACTTTC. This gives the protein CASSLCQCAPAQANVLTF.

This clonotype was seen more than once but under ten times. The CDR3, as DNA: TGTGCCAGCAGTTCCGTCTCAGGCTACTCCTACGAGCAGTACTTC. Translated: CASSSVSGYSYEQYF. The V and J genes are TRBV27 and TRBJ2-7, with D unclear. The V gene lost 4 bases and the J gene lost 0 bases, with 13 bases spanning the gap. Germline CDR1 MNHEY, CDR2 SMNVEV (reference sequence). This CDR3 spans 15 amino acids.

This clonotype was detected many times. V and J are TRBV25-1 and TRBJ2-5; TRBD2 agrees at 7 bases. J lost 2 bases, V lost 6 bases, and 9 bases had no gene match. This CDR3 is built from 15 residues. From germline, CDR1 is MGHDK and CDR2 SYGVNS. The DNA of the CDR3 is TGTGCCAGCAGGCCGGCTAGCGGTCTACAAGAGACCCAGTACTTC. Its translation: CASRPASGLQETQYF.

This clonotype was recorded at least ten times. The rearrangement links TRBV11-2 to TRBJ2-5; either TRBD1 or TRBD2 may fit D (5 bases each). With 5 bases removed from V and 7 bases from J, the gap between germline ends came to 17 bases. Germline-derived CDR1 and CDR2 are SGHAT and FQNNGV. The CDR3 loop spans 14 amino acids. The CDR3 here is CASSPPIGTGTQYF. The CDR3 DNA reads TGTGCCAGCAGCCCACCCATCGGGACGGGGACCCAGTACTTC.